Below are 15 T cell receptor beta chains sequenced from a single sample in a study of blood T cell repertoires in COVID-19. Measured with immunoSEQ multiplex PCR; TCRdb has only the in-frame clones, and not every one. The data contain a few hundred thousand clones, more than 75% of them singletons. The sequenced material came from PBMCs or T cells enriched from blood (not recorded which). Source of these receptors: a man in his thirties or forties who had recovered from COVID-19.

The chain recombines TRBV10-3 with TRBJ1-6; D unresolved. CDR1 is ENHRY and CDR2 is SYGVKD in the germline V gene. Trimming cost V 0 bases and J 0 bases, with 9 bases left between them. The CDR3 totals 17 residues. CDR3 amino acids: CAISESLQSSYNSPLHF. CDR3 in DNA: TGTGCCATCAGTGAGTCTCTACAGAGCTCCTATAATTCACCCCTCCACTTT.

This chain joins TRBV5-8 and TRBJ2-5, with a possible D match to TRBD1 (5 bases). CDR3 length: 17 amino acids. The germline V gene encodes CDR1 SGHTS and CDR2 YDEGEE. Trimming shortened V by 4 bases and J by 4 bases, and 23 bases separated the two germline ends. Written as DNA, the CDR3 is TGTGCCAGCAGCACCCTAACCCCATCCCGTCAGGGAGAGACCCAGTACTTC. This sequence encodes CASSTLTPSRQGETQYF.

In its sample, this clone was seen a few times. V usage is TRBV14 and J usage is TRBJ2-1, with 7 bases fitting TRBD2. Germline lookup yields CDR1 SGHDN and CDR2 FVKESK. V trimming: 4 bases; J trimming: 0 bases; junction bases outside the gene matches: 3. This CDR3 region has 15 residues. Here the CDR3 reads CASSLRESSYNEQFF. In DNA form, the CDR3 reads TGTGCCAGCAGCCTGCGGGAGAGCTCCTACAATGAGCAGTTCTTC. Supplemented by reference TRBV14 and TRBJ2-1, the full variable domain reads EAGVTQFPSHSVIEKGQTVTLRCDPISGHDNLYWYRRVMGKEIKFLLHFVKESKQDESGMPNNRFLAERTGGTYSTLKVQPAELEDSGVYFCASSLRESSYNEQFFGPGTRLTVL.

The chain is built from TRBV19 and TRBJ2-5; maybe TRBD2 (6 bases). Trimming took 4 bases from V and 3 from J, leaving 12 bases between them. Germline V gene lookup returns CDR1 LNHDA and CDR2 SQIVND (reference sequence). The CDR3 is made up of 14 amino acids. In DNA form, the CDR3 reads TGTGCCAGTAGTAGGGGGGACGGCGAAGAGACCCAGTACTTC. Its translation: CASSRGDGEETQYF.

There are a few counts of this clone. The chain recombines TRBV5-1 with TRBJ1-1, with TRBD1 identical over 9 bases. Germline V gives CDR1 SGHRS, CDR2 YFSETQ. The CDR3 is 15 residues long. V lost 0 bases to trimming and J lost 5 bases; unmatched junction nucleotides: 5. CDR3 nucleotides: TGCGCCAGCAGCTTGGGGACAGGGGTTAGGACTGAAGCTTTCTTT. It codes for CASSLGTGVRTEAFF.

V and J are TRBV5-6 and TRBJ2-3, with no clear D. CDR1 SGHDT and CDR2 YYEEEE come from the germline V gene. V was cut by 4 bases and J by 3 bases, with 12 bases left in between. CDR3 length equals 14 residues. CDR3 nucleotide sequence: TGTGCCAGCAGCCGGGTGGTGAGTACAGATACGCAGTATTTT. Translated: CASSRVVSTDTQYF.

The gene calls are TRBV2 and TRBJ2-3; a weak D match, TRBD1 (6 bases). The CDR3 consists of 13 residues. Germline CDR1 SNHLY, CDR2 FYNNEI. Trimming removed 5 bases from V and 3 bases from J, with 9 bases in between. The CDR3 loop reads CASSPGTTDTQYF. The CDR3, as DNA: TGTGCCAGCAGTCCCGGGACAACAGATACGCAGTATTTT.

J is TRBJ2-7 and V is TRBV5-4, with 12 bases identical to TRBD2. Germline values: CDR1 SGHNT, CDR2 YYREEE (reference sequence). Unmatched junction bases numbered 10, after V lost 2 bases and J lost 4 bases. The CDR3 sequence is 17 residues long. CDR3 bases: TGTGCCAGCAGCTTTTCTAGCGGGGGGGCCCGGGGATACGAGCAGTACTTC. Translation gives CASSFSSGGARGYEQYF.

The V and J genes are TRBV4-1 and TRBJ2-7; 10 nucleotides match TRBD1. CDR1 is MGHRA and CDR2 is YSYEKL in the germline V gene. Trimming removed 3 bases from V and 6 bases from J; junction bases left unmatched: 11. The CDR3 runs 16 residues. In DNA, the CDR3 is TGCGCCAGCAGCCATCCCAAGACAGGGGGCTTGGGCGAGCAGTACTTC. It yields the protein CASSHPKTGGLGEQYF.

The chain links TRBV11-3 to TRBJ2-1, with a tentative D call TRBD2 (6 bases). The V end lost 10 bases, the J end lost 1 base, and 14 bases lay between the germline ends. The germline V gene has CDR1 SGHNT and CDR2 YENEEA. The CDR3 spans 14 residues. The CDR3 bases are TGTGCCATCAGGGACTCATCATCCTACAATGAGCAGTTCTTC. Translation: CAIRDSSSYNEQFF. Filled out from reference TRBV11-3 and TRBJ2-1, the complete variable domain reads EAGVVQSPRYKIIEKKQPVAFWCNPISGHNTLYWYLQNLGQGPELLIRYENEEAVDDSQLPKDRFSAERLKGVDSTLKIQPAELGDSAVYLCAIRDSSSYNEQFFGPGTRLTVL.

CDR3 coding DNA: TGTGCCAGCAGACTACGGGTCGACGGAAGTAATGAAAAACTGTTTTTT. This translates into CASRLRVDGSNEKLFF. The rearrangement links TRBV27 to TRBJ1-4; D not resolved. The CDR3 loop spans 16 amino acids. The germline V and J ends were trimmed by 6 bases and 4 bases, with 18 bases remaining between them. Germline V lookup: CDR1 MNHEY, CDR2 SMNVEV (reference sequence).

The chain couples TRBV4-2 to TRBJ2-4, with 14 bases lining up with TRBD2. Germline-derived CDR1 and CDR2 are LGHNA and YNFKEQ. V was clipped by 0 bases and J by 0 bases; unmatched bases: 10. This CDR3 contains 21 residues. This CDR3 is CASSQDVVGLAGGEAKNIQYF. CDR3 sequence (DNA): TGTGCCAGCAGCCAAGATGTGGTAGGACTAGCGGGGGGAGAAGCCAAAAACATTCAGTACTTC.

The chain links TRBV5-1 to TRBJ2-2, with 7 bases identical to TRBD1. The CDR3 is made up of 15 amino acids. Per germline, CDR1 SGHRS and CDR2 YFSETQ. Germline trimming cut 3 bases from V and 2 bases from J; bases unmatched to any gene: 4. The CDR3 DNA follows: TGCGCCAGCAGCTCGGGACAGCCTAACACCGGGGAGCTGTTTTTT. It encodes CASSSGQPNTGELFF.

The chain carries TRBV10-2 and TRBJ2-6, with TRBD1 identical over 8 bases. V trimming: 8 bases; J trimming: 0 bases; junction bases outside the gene matches: 3. CDR3 length equals 15 residues. CDR1 and CDR2 from the germline V gene are WSHSY and SAAADI. This chain's CDR3 is CASRGQGSGANVLTF. The CDR3 DNA reads TGCGCCAGCCGAGGACAGGGCTCTGGGGCCAACGTCCTGACTTTC.

The rearrangement links TRBV12-3 or TRBV12-4 to TRBJ1-5; 7 bases match TRBD1. The CDR3 totals 13 residues. The V and J ends lost 6 bases and 2 bases, in that order; junction bases with no gene match: 1. In DNA form, the CDR3 reads TGTGCCAGCAGCGGACAGGGCAATCAGCCCCAGCATTTT. This gives the protein CASSGQGNQPQHF.